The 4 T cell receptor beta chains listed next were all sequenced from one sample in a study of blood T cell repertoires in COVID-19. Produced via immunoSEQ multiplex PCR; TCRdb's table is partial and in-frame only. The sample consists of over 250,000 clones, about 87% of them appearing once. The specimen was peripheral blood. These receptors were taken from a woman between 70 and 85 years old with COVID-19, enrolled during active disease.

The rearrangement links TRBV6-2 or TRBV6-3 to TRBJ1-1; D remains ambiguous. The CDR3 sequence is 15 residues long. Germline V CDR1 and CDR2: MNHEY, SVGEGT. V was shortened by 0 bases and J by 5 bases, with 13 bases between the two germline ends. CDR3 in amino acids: CASSYSGGSGTEAFF. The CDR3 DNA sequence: TGTGCCAGCAGTTACTCGGGAGGAAGCGGTACTGAAGCTTTCTTT.

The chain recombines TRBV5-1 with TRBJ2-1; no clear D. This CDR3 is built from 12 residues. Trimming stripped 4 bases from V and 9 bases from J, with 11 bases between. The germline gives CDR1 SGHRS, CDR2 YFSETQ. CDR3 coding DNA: TGCGCCAGCAGCCCAACTACAATTGAGCAGTTCTTC. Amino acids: CASSPTTIEQFF.

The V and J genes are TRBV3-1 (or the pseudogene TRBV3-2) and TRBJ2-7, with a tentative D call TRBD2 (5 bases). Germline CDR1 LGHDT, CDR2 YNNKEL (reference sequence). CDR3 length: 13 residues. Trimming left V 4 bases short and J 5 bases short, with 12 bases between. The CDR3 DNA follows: TGTGCCAGCAGCCCCCCGGGGATTGACGAGCAGTACTTC. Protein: CASSPPGIDEQYF.

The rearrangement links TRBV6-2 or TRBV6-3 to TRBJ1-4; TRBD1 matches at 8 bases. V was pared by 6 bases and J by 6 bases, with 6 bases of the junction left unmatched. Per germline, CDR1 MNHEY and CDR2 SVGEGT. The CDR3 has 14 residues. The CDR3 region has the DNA TGTGCCAGCAGCTCGGACAGGGTTTATGAAAAACTGTTTTTT. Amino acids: CASSSDRVYEKLFF.